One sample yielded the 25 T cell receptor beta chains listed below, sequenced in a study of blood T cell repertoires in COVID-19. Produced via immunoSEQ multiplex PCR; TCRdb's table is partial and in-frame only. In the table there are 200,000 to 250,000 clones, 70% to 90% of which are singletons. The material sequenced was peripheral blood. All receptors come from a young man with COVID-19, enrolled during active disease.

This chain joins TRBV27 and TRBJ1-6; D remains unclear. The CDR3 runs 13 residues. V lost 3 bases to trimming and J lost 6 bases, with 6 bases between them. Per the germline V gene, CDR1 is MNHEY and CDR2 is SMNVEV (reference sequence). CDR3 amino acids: CASSLAFNSPLHF. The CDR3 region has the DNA TGTGCCAGCAGTTTGGCTTTTAATTCACCCCTCCACTTT.

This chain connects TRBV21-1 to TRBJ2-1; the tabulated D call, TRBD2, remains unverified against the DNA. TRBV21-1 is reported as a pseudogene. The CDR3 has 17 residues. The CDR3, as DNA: TGTGCCAGCAGCAAAGCGCGAATAGCGGGCCCTAACAATGAGCAGTTCTTC. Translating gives CASSKARIAGPNNEQFF.

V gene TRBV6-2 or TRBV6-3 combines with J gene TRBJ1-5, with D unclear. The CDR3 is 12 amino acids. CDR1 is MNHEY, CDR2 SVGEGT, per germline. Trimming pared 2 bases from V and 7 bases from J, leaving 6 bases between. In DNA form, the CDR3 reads TGTGCCAGCAGTTACGGAGGACAGCCCCAGCATTTT. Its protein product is CASSYGGQPQHF.

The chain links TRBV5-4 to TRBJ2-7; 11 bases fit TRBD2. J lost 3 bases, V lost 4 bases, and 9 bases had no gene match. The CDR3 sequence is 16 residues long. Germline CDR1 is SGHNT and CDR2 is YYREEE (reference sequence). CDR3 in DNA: TGTGCCAGCAGCCAACCTCCGGGACTAGCGGTCTACGAGCAGTACTTC. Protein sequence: CASSQPPGLAVYEQYF.

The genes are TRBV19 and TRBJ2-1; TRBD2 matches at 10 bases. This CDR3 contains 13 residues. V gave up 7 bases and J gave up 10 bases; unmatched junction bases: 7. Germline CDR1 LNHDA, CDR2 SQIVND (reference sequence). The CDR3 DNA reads TGTGCCAGTATGGATATAGCGGGAGGCGAGCAGTTCTTC. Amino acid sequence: CASMDIAGGEQFF.

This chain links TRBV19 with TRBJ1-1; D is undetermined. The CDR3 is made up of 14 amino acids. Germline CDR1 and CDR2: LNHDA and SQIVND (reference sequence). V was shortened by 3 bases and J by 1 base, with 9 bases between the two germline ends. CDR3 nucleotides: TGTGCCAGTAGTATGAGGGAGCCGAACACTGAAGCTTTCTTT. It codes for CASSMREPNTEAFF.

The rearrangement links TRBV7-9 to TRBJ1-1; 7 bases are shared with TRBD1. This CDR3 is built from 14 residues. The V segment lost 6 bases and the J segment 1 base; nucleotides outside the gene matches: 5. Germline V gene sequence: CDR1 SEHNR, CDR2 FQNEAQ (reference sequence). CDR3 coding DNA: TGTGCCAGCAGTTCGGGACAGTGGAACACTGAAGCTTTCTTT. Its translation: CASSSGQWNTEAFF.

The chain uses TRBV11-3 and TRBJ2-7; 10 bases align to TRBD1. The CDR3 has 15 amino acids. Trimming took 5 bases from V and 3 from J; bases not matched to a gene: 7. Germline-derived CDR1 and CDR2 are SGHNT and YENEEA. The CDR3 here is CASSLQTGGIYEQYF. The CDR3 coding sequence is TGTGCCAGCAGCCTCCAGACAGGGGGCATCTACGAGCAGTACTTC.

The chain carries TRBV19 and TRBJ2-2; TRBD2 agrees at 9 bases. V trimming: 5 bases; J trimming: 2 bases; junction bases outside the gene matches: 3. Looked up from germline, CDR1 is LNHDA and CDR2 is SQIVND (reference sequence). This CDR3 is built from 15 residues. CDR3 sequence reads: CASSRREGNTGELFF. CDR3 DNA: TGTGCCAGTAGTCGGCGGGAGGGTAACACCGGGGAGCTGTTTTTT. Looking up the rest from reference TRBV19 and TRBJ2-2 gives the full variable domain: DGGITQSPKYLFRKEGQNVTLSCEQNLNHDAMYWYRQDPGQGLRLIYYSQIVNDFQKGDIAEGYSVSREKKESFPLTVTSAQKNPTAFYLCASSRREGNTGELFFGEGSRLTVL.

CDR3 in amino acids: CASCRGRNRWAYEQYF. The CDR3 bases are TGTGCCAGTTGCAGGGGGCGGAATCGGTGGGCCTACGAGCAGTACTTC. The rearrangement uses TRBV19 and TRBJ2-7; 8 bases fit TRBD1. The length of the CDR3 is 16 residues. Per the germline V gene, CDR1 is LNHDA and CDR2 is SQIVND (reference sequence). V was pared by 8 bases and J by 2 bases, with 14 bases of the junction left unmatched.

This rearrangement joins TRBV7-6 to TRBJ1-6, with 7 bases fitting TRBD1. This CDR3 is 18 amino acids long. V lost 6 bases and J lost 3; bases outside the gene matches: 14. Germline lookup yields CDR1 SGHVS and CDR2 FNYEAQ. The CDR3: CASSHDLGQDLYNSPLHF. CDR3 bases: TGTGCCAGCAGTCACGACCTTGGACAGGACCTCTATAATTCACCCCTCCACTTT.

The CDR3 DNA is TGTGCCAGCAGCTTGGGTTCGGCAGGGGGCCGGGGCTACACCTTC. This translates into CASSLGSAGGRGYTF. This chain connects TRBV5-6 to TRBJ1-2; 8 bases are shared with TRBD1. Trimming at V came to 0 bases and at J to 8 bases, leaving 9 bases not matched to a gene. This CDR3 has 15 amino acids. Germline assignment: CDR1 SGHDT and CDR2 YYEEEE.

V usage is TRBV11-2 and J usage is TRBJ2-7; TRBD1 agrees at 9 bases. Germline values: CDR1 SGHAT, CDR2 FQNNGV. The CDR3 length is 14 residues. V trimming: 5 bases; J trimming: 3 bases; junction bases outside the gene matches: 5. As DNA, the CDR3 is TGTGCCAGCAGCCCGCTGACAGGGGGCTACGAGCAGTACTTC. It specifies CASSPLTGGYEQYF.

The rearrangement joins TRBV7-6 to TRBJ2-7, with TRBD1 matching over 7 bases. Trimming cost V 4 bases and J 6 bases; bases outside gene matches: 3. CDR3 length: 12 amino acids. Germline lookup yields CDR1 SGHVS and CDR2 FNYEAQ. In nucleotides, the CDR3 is TGTGCCAGCAGCTCCGCAGGGGGCGAGCAGTACTTC. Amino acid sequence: CASSSAGGEQYF. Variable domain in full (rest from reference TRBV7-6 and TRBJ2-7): GAGVSQSPRYKVTKRGQDVALRCDPISGHVSLYWYRQALGQGPEFLTYFNYEAQQDKSGLPNDRFSAERPEGSISTLTIQRTEQRDSAMYRCASSSAGGEQYFGPGTRLTVT.

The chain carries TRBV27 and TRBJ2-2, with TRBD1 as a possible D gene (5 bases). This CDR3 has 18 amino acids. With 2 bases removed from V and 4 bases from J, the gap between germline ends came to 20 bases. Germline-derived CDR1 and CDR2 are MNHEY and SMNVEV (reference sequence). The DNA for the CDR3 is TGTGCCAGCAGTTTACACATTGTAGCAGGGTCGGGCACCGGGGAGCTGTTTTTT. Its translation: CASSLHIVAGSGTGELFF.

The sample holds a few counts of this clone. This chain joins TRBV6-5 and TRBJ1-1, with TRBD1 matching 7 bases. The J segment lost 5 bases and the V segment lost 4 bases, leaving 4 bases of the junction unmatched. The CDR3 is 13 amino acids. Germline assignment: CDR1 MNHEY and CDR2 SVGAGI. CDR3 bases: TGTGCCAGCAGTTGGGCAGGGGGGACTGAAGCTTTCTTT. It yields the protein CASSWAGGTEAFF.

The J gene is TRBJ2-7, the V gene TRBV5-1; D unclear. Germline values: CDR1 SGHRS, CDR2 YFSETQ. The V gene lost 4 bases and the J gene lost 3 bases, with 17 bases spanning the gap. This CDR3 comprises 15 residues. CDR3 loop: CASSPLLGDGYEQYF. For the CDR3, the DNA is TGCGCCAGCAGCCCCCTCCTAGGCGACGGCTACGAGCAGTACTTC.

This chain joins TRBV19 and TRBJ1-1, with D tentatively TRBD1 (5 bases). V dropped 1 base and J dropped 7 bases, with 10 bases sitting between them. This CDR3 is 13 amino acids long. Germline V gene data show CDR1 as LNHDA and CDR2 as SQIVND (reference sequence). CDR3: CASSIGGLNEAFF. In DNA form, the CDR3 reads TGTGCCAGTAGTATAGGGGGACTTAATGAAGCTTTCTTT.

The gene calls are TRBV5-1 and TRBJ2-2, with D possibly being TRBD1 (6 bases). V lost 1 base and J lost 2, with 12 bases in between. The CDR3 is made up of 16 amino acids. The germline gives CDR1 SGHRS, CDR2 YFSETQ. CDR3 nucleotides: TGCGCCAGCAGCTTGAGGCAGGGGCCAAACACCGGGGAGCTGTTTTTT. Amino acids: CASSLRQGPNTGELFF. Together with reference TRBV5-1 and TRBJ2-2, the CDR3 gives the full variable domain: KAGVTQTPRYLIKTRGQQVTLSCSPISGHRSVSWYQQTPGQGLQFLFEYFSETQRNKGNFPGRFSGRQFSNSRSEMNVSTLELGDSALYLCASSLRQGPNTGELFFGEGSRLTVL.

In DNA form, the CDR3 reads TGTGCCAGCAGCTCTCTGGGACAGGGTCACACAGATACGCAGTATTTT. This gives the protein CASSSLGQGHTDTQYF. The chain couples TRBV7-8 to TRBJ2-3, with 9 bases lining up with TRBD1. The V gene's germline CDR1 is SGHVS and CDR2 FQNEAQ. There are 16 residues in the CDR3. The J segment lost 2 bases and the V segment lost 4 bases, leaving 7 bases of the junction unmatched.

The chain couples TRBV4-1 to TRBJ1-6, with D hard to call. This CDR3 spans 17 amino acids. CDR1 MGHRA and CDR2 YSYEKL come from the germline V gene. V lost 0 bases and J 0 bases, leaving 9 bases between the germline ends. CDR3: CASSQEPESSYNSPLHF. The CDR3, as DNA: TGCGCCAGCAGCCAAGAGCCGGAGAGCTCCTATAATTCACCCCTCCACTTT.

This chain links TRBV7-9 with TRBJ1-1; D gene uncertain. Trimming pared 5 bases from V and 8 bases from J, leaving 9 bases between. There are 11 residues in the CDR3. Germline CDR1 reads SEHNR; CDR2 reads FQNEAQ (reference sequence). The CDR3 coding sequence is TGTGCCAGCAGCCCAGTCACAGAAGCTTTCTTT. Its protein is CASSPVTEAFF.

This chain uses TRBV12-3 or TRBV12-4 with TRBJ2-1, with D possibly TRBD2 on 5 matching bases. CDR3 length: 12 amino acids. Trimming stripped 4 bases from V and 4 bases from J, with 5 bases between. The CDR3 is CASSWEYNEQFF. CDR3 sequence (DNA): TGTGCCAGCAGTTGGGAGTACAATGAGCAGTTCTTC.

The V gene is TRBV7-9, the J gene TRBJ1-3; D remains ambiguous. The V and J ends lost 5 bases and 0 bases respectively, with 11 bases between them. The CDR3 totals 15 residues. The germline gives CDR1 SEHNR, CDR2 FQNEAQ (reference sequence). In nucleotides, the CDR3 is TGTGCCAGCAGCCCTACGGGGAGCTCTGGAAACACCATATATTTT. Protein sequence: CASSPTGSSGNTIYF.

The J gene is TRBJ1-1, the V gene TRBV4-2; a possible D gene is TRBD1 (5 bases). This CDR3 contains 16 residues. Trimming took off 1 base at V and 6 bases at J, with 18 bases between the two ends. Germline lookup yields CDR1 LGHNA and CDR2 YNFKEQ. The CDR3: CASSQVKGSWGAEAFF. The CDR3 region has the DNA TGTGCCAGCAGCCAAGTTAAGGGGAGTTGGGGGGCTGAAGCTTTCTTT.